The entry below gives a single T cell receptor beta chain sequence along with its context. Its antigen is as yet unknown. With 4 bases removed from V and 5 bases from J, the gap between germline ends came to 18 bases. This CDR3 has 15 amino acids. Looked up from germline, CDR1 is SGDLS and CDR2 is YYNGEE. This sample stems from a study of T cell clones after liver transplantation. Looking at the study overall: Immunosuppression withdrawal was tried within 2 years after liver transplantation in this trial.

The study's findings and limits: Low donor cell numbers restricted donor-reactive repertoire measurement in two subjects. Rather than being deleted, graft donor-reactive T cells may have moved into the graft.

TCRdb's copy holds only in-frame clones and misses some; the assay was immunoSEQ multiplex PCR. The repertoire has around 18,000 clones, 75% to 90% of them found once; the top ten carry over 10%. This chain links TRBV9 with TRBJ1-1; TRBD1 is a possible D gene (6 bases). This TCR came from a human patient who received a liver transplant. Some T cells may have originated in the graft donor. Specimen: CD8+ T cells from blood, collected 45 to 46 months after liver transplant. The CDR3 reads CASSSPTGQNTEAFF. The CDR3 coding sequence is TGTGCCAGCAGCTCCCCGACAGGTCAGAATACTGAAGCTTTCTTT.